The 23 T cell receptor beta chains reported below all come from one sample, sequenced in a study of shared clonotypes between healthy human individuals. Assay used: immunoSEQ multiplex PCR; TCRdb lists only in-frame clones, some missing. In the table there are some 480,000 clones, 79% of which are singletons. Sequences were obtained from PBMCs. All receptors derive from a woman aged 40 to 50 in good health. Some clones in this sample may be carry-over from other donors' samples.

This clone was detected only a few times. The V gene is TRBV7-8, the J gene TRBJ2-3; D is ambiguous. V lost 0 bases to trimming and J lost 2 bases, with 3 bases between them. In germline, CDR1 is SGHVS, CDR2 FQNEAQ. This CDR3 has 13 residues. The CDR3 region is CASSLALTDTQYF. CDR3 in DNA: TGTGCCAGCAGCTTAGCCCTCACAGATACGCAGTATTTT. The full variable domain, its missing parts supplied by reference TRBV7-8 and TRBJ2-3, is GAGVSQSPRYKVAKRGQDVALRCDPISGHVSLFWYQQALGQGPEFLTYFQNEAQLDKSGLPSDRFFAERPEGSVSTLKIQRTQQEDSAVYLCASSLALTDTQYFGPGTRLTVL.

J is TRBJ2-1 and V is TRBV5-1; tentatively, D is TRBD1 (6 bases). Germline V lookup: CDR1 SGHRS, CDR2 YFSETQ. The CDR3 is made up of 13 amino acids. Trimming removed 0 bases at V and 9 bases at J, with 10 bases between. As DNA, the CDR3 is TGCGCCAGCAGCTTGGGACAGGTCGCTGAGCAGTTCTTC. Its translation is CASSLGQVAEQFF. Full variable domain (missing parts from reference TRBV5-1 and TRBJ2-1): KAGVTQTPRYLIKTRGQQVTLSCSPISGHRSVSWYQQTPGQGLQFLFEYFSETQRNKGNFPGRFSGRQFSNSRSEMNVSTLELGDSALYLCASSLGQVAEQFFGPGTRLTVL.

A note on this clone: This is likely a read error, given that the CDR3 carries no conserved phenylalanine or tryptophan at its end. This chain joins TRBV7-9 and TRBJ1-1; unclear D gene. Germline CDR1 is SEHNR and CDR2 is FQNEAQ (reference sequence). CDR3 length: 14 residues. V was trimmed by 4 bases and J by 5 bases, leaving 14 bases between them. The CDR3 region has the DNA TGTGCCAGCAGCTCAGTTGGAGGGAGTACTGAAGCTTTCCTT. Amino acids: CASSSVGGSTEAFL.

This chain links TRBV28 with TRBJ2-3; 12 bases fit TRBD2. V lost 8 bases, J lost 5 bases, and 8 bases stayed unmatched. Looked up from germline, CDR1 is MDHEN and CDR2 is SYDVKM. The CDR3 has 15 amino acids. The CDR3 protein is CASSYQGLAGDTQYF. The CDR3 DNA sequence: TGTGCCAGCTCCTATCAGGGACTAGCGGGAGATACGCAGTATTTT.

This clone was picked up one time. This chain connects TRBV27 to TRBJ2-1, with 7 bases fitting TRBD2. Germline lookup yields CDR1 MNHEY and CDR2 SMNVEV (reference sequence). Trimming cost V 3 bases and J 7 bases; bases outside gene matches: 15. The CDR3 consists of 17 residues. The CDR3, as DNA: TGTGCCAGCAGTTTGGAATTGTCTAGCGGTCGTGGGAATGAGCAGTTCTTC. Protein sequence: CASSLELSSGRGNEQFF.

The chain uses TRBV9 and TRBJ2-3; TRBD2 matches 8 bases. V shed 3 bases and J 0 bases; nucleotides not matched to a gene: 6. Germline V gene data show CDR1 as SGDLS and CDR2 as YYNGEE. The CDR3 has 16 residues. The CDR3 nucleotides read TGTGCCAGCAGCGGCGGACTAGCCGATAGCACAGATACGCAGTATTTT. It yields the protein CASSGGLADSTDTQYF.

This clone was observed once. The rearrangement joins TRBV19 to TRBJ2-7; 7 nucleotides match TRBD2. Germline V gene lookup returns CDR1 LNHDA and CDR2 SQIVND (reference sequence). This CDR3 has 15 amino acids. V was clipped by 5 bases and J by 4 bases; unmatched bases: 11. The CDR3 here is CASSAGAGILYEQYF. CDR3 in DNA: TGTGCCAGTAGTGCCGGAGCGGGGATATTATACGAGCAGTACTTC.

This clone was recorded once. V is TRBV11-2 and J is TRBJ2-5, with D tentatively TRBD2 (5 bases). This CDR3 is built from 16 residues. Per the germline V gene, CDR1 is SGHAT and CDR2 is FQNNGV. The ends were cut back, 5 bases at V and 5 bases at J, with 21 bases in the middle. This chain's CDR3 is CASSNLDGSRSETQYF. In nucleotides, the CDR3 is TGTGCCAGCAGCAACTTGGATGGGAGTCGGAGTGAGACCCAGTACTTC.

To note about this clone: Different DNA sequences within this sample yield the same CDR3. This rearrangement joins TRBV27 to TRBJ1-2, with TRBD1 identical over 7 bases. Per germline, CDR1 MNHEY and CDR2 SMNVEV (reference sequence). The CDR3 consists of 13 residues. Trimming removed 7 bases from V and 8 bases from J; junction bases left unmatched: 10. CDR3 sequence reads: CASTGQATYGYTF. CDR3 sequence (DNA): TGTGCCAGCACTGGACAGGCGACCTACGGCTACACCTTC.

The sample holds many counts of this clone. This chain links TRBV6-4 with TRBJ2-3; 10 nucleotides match TRBD2. Germline loops: CDR1 MRHNA, CDR2 SNTAGT. Unmatched junction bases numbered 7, after V lost 5 bases and J lost 5 bases. The length of the CDR3 is 15 residues. The CDR3 region has the DNA TGTGCCAGCAGTCCAACTAGCGGGACCATAGATACGCAGTATTTT. Protein sequence: CASSPTSGTIDTQYF.

The chain carries TRBV18 and TRBJ2-5; 7 bases align to TRBD1. Trimming took 0 bases from V and 2 from J; bases not matched to a gene: 3. Germline V gene data show CDR1 as KGHSH and CDR2 as LQKENI. The CDR3 consists of 15 residues. The CDR3, as DNA: TGTGCCAGCTCACCACCGGGACAGCAGCAAGAGACCCAGTACTTC. It is translated as CASSPPGQQQETQYF.

The chain carries TRBV28 and TRBJ2-2, with 10 bases that match TRBD2. V dropped 2 bases and J dropped 7; count of bases not matched to a gene: 10. The CDR3 runs 17 residues. Germline V gene lookup returns CDR1 MDHEN and CDR2 SYDVKM. The CDR3 here is CASSLLAGVRWGGELFF. CDR3 bases: TGTGCCAGCAGTTTACTAGCGGGAGTACGATGGGGCGGGGAGCTGTTTTTT.

V usage is TRBV4-2 and J usage is TRBJ1-2, with D possibly matching TRBD1 (6 bases). The CDR3 spans 15 residues. V shed 0 bases and J shed 3 bases, with 11 bases lying between them. Per the germline V gene, CDR1 is LGHNA and CDR2 is YNFKEQ. CDR3 sequence reads: CASSQDRNRDYGYTF. The CDR3 bases are TGTGCCAGCAGCCAAGATCGGAACAGGGACTATGGCTACACCTTC.

This chain connects TRBV2 to TRBJ1-5; D gene unclear. The CDR3 totals 15 residues. V was clipped by 8 bases and J by 0 bases, with 14 bases between them. The germline gives CDR1 SNHLY, CDR2 FYNNEI. CDR3 sequence (DNA): TGTGCCAGCTGTCGGGCAGGAGGTAGCAATCAGCCCCAGCATTTT. This translates into CASCRAGGSNQPQHF.

This chain joins TRBV7-9 and TRBJ2-2; 9 nucleotides align to TRBD1. The length of the CDR3 is 16 residues. Germline trimming cut 5 bases from V and 3 bases from J; bases unmatched to any gene: 7. Germline V gene data show CDR1 as SEHNR and CDR2 as FQNEAQ (reference sequence). CDR3 DNA sequence: TGTGCCAGCAGCCTTACAGGGGGCATCGACACCGGGGAGCTGTTTTTT. Its protein is CASSLTGGIDTGELFF.

V gene TRBV4-2 combines with J gene TRBJ1-3; D perhaps matches TRBD1 (6 bases). Looked up from germline, CDR1 is LGHNA and CDR2 is YNFKEQ. The CDR3 contains 16 residues. The V gene lost 1 base and the J gene lost 3 bases, with 13 bases spanning the gap. CDR3 bases: TGTGCCAGCAGCCAAGTTGGGGGGGCTGATGGAAACACCATATATTTT. Translating it yields CASSQVGGADGNTIYF.

The J gene is TRBJ2-1, the V gene TRBV6-4; D perhaps matches TRBD2 (6 bases). The CDR3 has 14 amino acids. The V end lost 3 bases, the J end lost 5 bases, and 11 bases lay between the germline ends. Germline V CDR1 and CDR2: MRHNA, SNTAGT. The CDR3 protein is CASSDEAGHNEQFF. In DNA form, the CDR3 reads TGTGCCAGCAGTGATGAGGCGGGACACAATGAGCAGTTCTTC.

The genes are TRBV5-1 and TRBJ2-5; the D gene is possibly TRBD2 (5 bases). Germline CDR1 SGHRS, CDR2 YFSETQ. The V end lost 4 bases, the J end lost 5 bases, and 9 bases lay between the germline ends. This CDR3 comprises 12 residues. The CDR3 nucleotides are TGCGCCAGCAGCATGGAGGAGGAGACCCAGTACTTC. It encodes CASSMEEETQYF.

The gene calls are TRBV11-3 and TRBJ2-1; TRBD2 matches 7 bases. V dropped 0 bases and J dropped 8; count of bases not matched to a gene: 7. Per the germline V gene, CDR1 is SGHNT and CDR2 is YENEEA. This CDR3 comprises 15 residues. CDR3 in DNA: TGTGCCAGCAGCTTAGAGGGACGGGGGGACCATGAGCAGTTCTTC. Translating gives CASSLEGRGDHEQFF.

For the CDR3, the DNA is TGCGCCAGCAGCCAAGAGGCAATGGCGAAGCAGTTCTTC. Encoded protein: CASSQEAMAKQFF. The V and J genes are TRBV4-3 and TRBJ2-1, with D hard to call. The CDR3 extends over 13 amino acids. V was cut by 0 bases and J by 11 bases, with 11 bases left in between. Germline values: CDR1 LGHNA, CDR2 YSLEER.

About this clone itself: A clone one base away is much larger, so this may be a read error. The same CDR3 arises from other DNA sequences in this sample as well. The genes are TRBV27 and TRBJ2-3; no firm D call. This CDR3 has 14 residues. Trimming cost V 0 bases and J 0 bases, with 4 bases left between them. CDR1 and CDR2 (germline): MNHEY, SMNVEV (reference sequence). CDR3 nucleotide sequence: TGTGCCAGCAGTTTATCGGTGAGCACAGATACGCAGTATTTT. Amino acid sequence: CASSLSVSTDTQYF.

This clone was counted at least ten times. The chain joins TRBV9 to TRBJ1-2; D gene unclear. V lost 0 bases to trimming and J lost 5 bases, with 11 bases between them. The CDR3 contains 14 residues. Germline values: CDR1 SGDLS, CDR2 YYNGEE. CDR3 coding DNA: TGTGCCAGCAGCGTAGAATCAGGATTATATGGCTACACCTTC. Residues: CASSVESGLYGYTF.

This chain links TRBV30 with TRBJ2-5, with 7 bases matching TRBD1. Germline V gene data show CDR1 as GTSNPN and CDR2 as SVGIG (reference sequence). The ends lost 1 base at V and 4 bases at J; junction bases unmatched: 6. This CDR3 has 14 amino acids. CDR3 nucleotides: TGTGCCTGGAGTGGGACAGGCGGCGGAGAGACCCAGTACTTC. Amino acid sequence: CAWSGTGGGETQYF.